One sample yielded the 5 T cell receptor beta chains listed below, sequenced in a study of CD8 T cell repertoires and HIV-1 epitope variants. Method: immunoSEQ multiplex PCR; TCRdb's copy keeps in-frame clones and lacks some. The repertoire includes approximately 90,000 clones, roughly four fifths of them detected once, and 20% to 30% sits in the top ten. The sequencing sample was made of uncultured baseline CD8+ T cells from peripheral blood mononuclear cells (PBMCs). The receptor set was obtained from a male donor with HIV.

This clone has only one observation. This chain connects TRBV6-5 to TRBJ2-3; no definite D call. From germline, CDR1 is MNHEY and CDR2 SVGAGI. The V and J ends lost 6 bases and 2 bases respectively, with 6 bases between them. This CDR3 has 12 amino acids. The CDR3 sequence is CASRGTTDTQYF. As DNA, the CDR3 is TGTGCCAGCAGGGGCACCACAGATACGCAGTATTTT.

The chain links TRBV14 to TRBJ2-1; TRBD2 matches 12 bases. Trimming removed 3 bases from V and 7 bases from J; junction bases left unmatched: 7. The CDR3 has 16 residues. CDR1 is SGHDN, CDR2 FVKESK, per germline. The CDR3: CASSQRTSGVRNEQFF. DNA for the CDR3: TGTGCCAGCAGCCAGAGGACTAGCGGGGTGAGGAATGAGCAGTTCTTC.

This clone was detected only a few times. The CDR3 spells CAWSVQGGEKLFF. As DNA, the CDR3 is TGTGCCTGGAGTGTACAGGGAGGAGAAAAACTGTTTTTT. This sequence joins TRBV30 and TRBJ1-4; D is possibly TRBD1 (6 bases). Germline CDR1 is GTSNPN and CDR2 is SVGIG (reference sequence). Trimming shortened V by 0 bases and J by 8 bases, and 10 bases separated the two germline ends. This CDR3 has 13 residues. The full variable domain, its missing parts supplied by reference TRBV30 and TRBJ1-4, is SQTIHQWPATLVQPVGSPLSLECTVEGTSNPNLYWYRQAAGRGLQLLFYSVGIGQISSEVPQNLSASRPQDRQFILSSKKLLLSDSGFYLCAWSVQGGEKLFFGSGTQLSVL.

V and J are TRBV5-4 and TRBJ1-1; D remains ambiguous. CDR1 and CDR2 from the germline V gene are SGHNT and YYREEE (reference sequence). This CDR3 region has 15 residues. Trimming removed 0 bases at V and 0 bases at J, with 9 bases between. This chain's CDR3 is CASSLGRGMNTEAFF. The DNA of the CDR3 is TGTGCCAGCAGCTTGGGCCGCGGTATGAACACTGAAGCTTTCTTT.

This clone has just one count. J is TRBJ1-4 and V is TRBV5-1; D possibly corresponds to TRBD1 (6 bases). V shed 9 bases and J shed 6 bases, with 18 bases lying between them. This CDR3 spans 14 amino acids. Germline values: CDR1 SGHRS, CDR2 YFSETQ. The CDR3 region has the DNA TGCGCCACCCGACCGGGGGCCACGGATGAAAAACTGTTTTTT. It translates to CATRPGATDEKLFF.